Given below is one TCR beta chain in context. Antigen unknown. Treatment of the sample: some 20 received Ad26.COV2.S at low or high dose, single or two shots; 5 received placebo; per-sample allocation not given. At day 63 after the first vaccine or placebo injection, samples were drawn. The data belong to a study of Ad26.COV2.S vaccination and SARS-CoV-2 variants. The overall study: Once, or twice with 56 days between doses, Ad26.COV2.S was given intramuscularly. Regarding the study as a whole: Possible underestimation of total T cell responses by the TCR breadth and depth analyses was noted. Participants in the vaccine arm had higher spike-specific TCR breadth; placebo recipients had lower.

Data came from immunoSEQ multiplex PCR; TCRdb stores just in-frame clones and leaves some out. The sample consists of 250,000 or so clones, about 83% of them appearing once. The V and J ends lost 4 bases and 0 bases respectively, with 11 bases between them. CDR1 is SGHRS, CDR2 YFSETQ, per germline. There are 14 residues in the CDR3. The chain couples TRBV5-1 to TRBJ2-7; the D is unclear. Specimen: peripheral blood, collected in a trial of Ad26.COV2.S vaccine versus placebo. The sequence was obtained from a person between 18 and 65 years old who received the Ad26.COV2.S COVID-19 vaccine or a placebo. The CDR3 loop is CASSVGRISYEQYF. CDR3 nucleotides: TGCGCCAGCAGCGTAGGACGGATCTCCTACGAGCAGTACTTC.